This T cell receptor beta chain was captured in a study of blood T cell repertoires in COVID-19. Germline V CDR1 and CDR2: SGDLS, YYNGEE. The CDR3 consists of 14 residues. V lost 4 bases and J lost 3, with 13 bases in between. As processed by the authors: Estimates of nucleated cell counts were drawn from the amplification of reference gene primers. Sequencing used immunoSEQ multiplex PCR; TCRdb keeps in-frame clones, though not all of them. V and J calls and clone size are those listed in that table; D and trimming were worked out from the DNA. This sample has approximately 110,000 clones, with about 85% found just once.

This sequence originates from a man aged 50 to 59 with acute or convalescent COVID-19. The sequencing sample was made of peripheral blood. This rearrangement joins TRBV9 to TRBJ1-2, with D possibly being TRBD1 (6 bases). The CDR3 region has the DNA TGTGCCAGCAGCTTCCAGACAGGTCACTATGGCTACACCTTC. As protein: CASSFQTGHYGYTF.